This T cell receptor beta chain comes out of a study of blood T cell repertoires in COVID-19. Study-wide background: COVID-19 samples, acute and convalescent, were from the United States, Italy and Spain.

Clones were sequenced by immunoSEQ multiplex PCR, and TCRdb holds only the in-frame ones, with some missing. The sample carries about 250,000 clones, about nine tenths recorded once. J lost 1 base, V lost 5 bases, and 5 bases had no gene match. This CDR3 spans 15 amino acids. Germline lookup yields CDR1 MDHEN and CDR2 SYDVKM. The receptor was derived from a man aged 40-55 years who had recovered from COVID-19. The chain has TRBV28 and TRBJ1-5; 7 nucleotides agree with TRBD1. Sequenced sample: PBMCs or T cells enriched from blood (not recorded which). CDR3 bases: TGTGCCAGCAGTCCGTTGACAGGGAGCAATCAGCCCCAGCATTTT. Its protein is CASSPLTGSNQPQHF.